The rows below give T cell receptor beta chains drawn from one sample of a study of radiotherapy plus CTLA-4 blockade in lung cancer. TCRdb's copy holds only in-frame clones and misses some; the assay was immunoSEQ multiplex PCR. This sample carries about 95,000 clones, around four fifths of them seen once, and the ten largest clones take more than 0.75%. The sequencing used peripheral blood, collected from a patient treated with radiotherapy plus ipilimumab. The receptor set was obtained from a human donor with non-small cell lung cancer who had stable disease on radiotherapy plus ipilimumab. Each CDR3 is given with its conserved first and last residue. The D gene is left open where the match is weak. Only some rows state a clone size, as once, few, many or a class for expanded clones.

j_call clone_size d_call v_call cdr3_aa cdr3_nt
TRBJ2-2 - TRBD2 TRBV11-3 CAINGLAHTGELFF TGTGCCATCAACGGACTAGCGCACACCGGGGAGCTGTTTTTT
TRBJ2-4 - - TRBV28 CASSLSPPKAAQYF TGTGCCAGCAGTTTATCTCCCCCGAAGGCGGCTCAGTACTTC
TRBJ1-2 once - TRBV5-4 CASSLEQLYGYTF TGTGCCAGCAGCTTGGAACAGCTCTATGGCTACACCTTC
TRBJ2-1 few - TRBV7-8 CASSSGPTNPNEQFF TGTGCCAGCAGCTCGGGGCCGACTAACCCCAATGAGCAGTTCTTC
TRBJ2-7 - - TRBV4-1 CASSPGRSSYEQYF TGCGCCAGCAGTCCAGGCAGGAGCTCCTACGAGCAGTACTTC
TRBJ2-7 - TRBD1 TRBV5-4 CASSFGDRGHEYF TGTGCCAGCAGCTTCGGGGACAGGGGGCACGAGTACTTC
TRBJ2-1 once - TRBV28 CASSFDSLSYNEQFF TGTGCCAGCAGTTTTGACTCCCTTTCATACAATGAGCAGTTCTTC
TRBJ1-5 - - TRBV28 CASSRVLNQPQHF TGTGCCAGCAGTCGAGTCTTGAATCAGCCCCAGCATTTT
TRBJ1-2 - - TRBV27 CATGGGGSYGYTF TGTGCCACCGGGGGTGGGGGAAGCTATGGCTACACCTTC
TRBJ2-2 - TRBD1 TRBV6-6 CASSLPTGDTGELFF TGTGCCAGCAGCCTCCCTACAGGGGACACCGGGGAGCTGTTTTTT
TRBJ1-2 - - TRBV6-1 CASRQPAQPLRGYTF TGTGCCAGCAGGCAACCTGCACAGCCCCTTCGGGGCTACACCTTC
TRBJ1-5 - TRBD1 TRBV6-5 CASSSSGQGARQPQHF TGTGCCAGCAGTTCCTCGGGACAGGGGGCGCGTCAGCCCCAGCATTTT
TRBJ2-7 - - TRBV5-4 CASSLSSTYEQYF TGTGCCAGCAGCTTGAGTAGCACCTACGAGCAGTACTTC
TRBJ1-1 - - TRBV7-2 CASSFSLNTEAFF TGTGCCAGCAGCTTTAGCTTGAACACTGAAGCTTTCTTT
TRBJ2-3 once - TRBV6-5 CASSYLPGGAGDTQYF TGTGCCAGCAGTTACCTCCCGGGTGGGGCGGGAGATACGCAGTATTTT
TRBJ2-7 - TRBD2 TRBV10-3 CAISELTLSGSAYEQYF TGTGCCATCAGTGAGTTGACTCTTAGCGGGAGTGCCTACGAGCAGTACTTC
TRBJ2-4 - TRBD1 TRBV28 CAGGDSSKNIQYF TGTGCCGGTGGGGACAGTTCCAAAAACATTCAGTACTTC
TRBJ1-2 - - TRBV6-1 CASSEGAGVYGNYGYTF TGTGCCAGCAGTGAAGGGGCAGGGGTGTACGGGAACTATGGCTACACCTTC
TRBJ2-7 - - TRBV5-8 CASSFGRTYEQYF TGTGCCAGCAGCTTCGGCAGGACCTACGAGCAGTACTTC
TRBJ2-7 once - TRBV28 CASRAGTYNYEQYF TGTGCCAGCAGGGCCGGGACTTACAACTACGAGCAGTACTTC
TRBJ2-3 once - TRBV28 CASSSITDTQYF TGTGCCAGCAGCTCGATTACAGATACGCAGTATTTT
TRBJ2-2 - - TRBV7-2 CASSSTDTGELFF TGTGCCAGCAGCTCAACAGACACCGGGGAGCTGTTTTTT
TRBJ2-2 - - TRBV7-3 CASSLSNTGELFF TGTGCCAGCAGCTTAAGTAACACCGGGGAGCTGTTTTTT
TRBJ2-5 - - TRBV7-7 CASSSDQETQYF TGTGCTAGCAGCTCAGACCAAGAGACCCAGTACTTC
TRBJ2-1 - - TRBV30 CAWSAGRSQFF TGTGCCTGGAGTGCAGGCCGATCCCAGTTCTTC
TRBJ2-5 - - TRBV30 CAWRREETQYF TGTGCCTGGAGAAGGGAAGAGACCCAGTACTTC
TRBJ1-5 - - TRBV19 CASSMAGQGWQPQHF TGTGCCAGTAGTATGGCGGGCCAGGGATGGCAGCCCCAGCATTTT
TRBJ2-3 - - TRBV2 CASSEDSGTDTQYF TGTGCCAGCAGTGAAGACTCTGGCACAGATACGCAGTATTTT
TRBJ1-2 - - TRBV5-4 CASSLVGSYGYTF TGTGCCAGCAGCTTGGTGGGAAGCTATGGCTACACCTTC
TRBJ1-4 few - TRBV28 CASSLWGRVGEKLFF TGTGCCAGCAGTTTATGGGGCAGGGTAGGAGAAAAACTGTTTTTT
TRBJ1-2 few TRBD1 TRBV27 CASSPQGGGYTF TGTGCCAGCAGTCCGCAGGGGGGAGGCTACACCTTC
TRBJ2-7 - - TRBV11-3 CASSPRSSSYEQYF TGTGCCAGCAGCCCGAGGAGTAGTTCCTACGAGCAGTACTTC
TRBJ2-7 few - TRBV4-1 CASSQEDSYEQYF TGCGCCAGCAGCCAAGAAGACTCCTACGAGCAGTACTTC
TRBJ2-5 - TRBD1 TRBV7-8 CASSPRTGGPQETQYF TGTGCCAGCAGCCCCCGGACAGGCGGGCCCCAAGAGACCCAGTACTTC
TRBJ2-1 - - TRBV6-6 CASRSVDEQFF TGTGCCAGCAGGTCAGTGGATGAGCAGTTCTTC
TRBJ2-7 - - TRBV23-1 CASSQQGGRYF TGCGCCAGCAGTCAACAGGGGGGCCGGTACTTC